This T cell receptor (beta chain) was sequenced in a study of blood T cell repertoires in COVID-19. V gave up 3 bases and J gave up 5 bases, with 11 bases separating them. The germline CDR1 and CDR2 sequences are SGHAT and FQNNGV. This CDR3 is 14 amino acids long. Repertoires were generated with immunoSEQ multiplex PCR, while TCRdb's copy carries only in-frame clones and drops some. The sample shows approximately 72,000 clones, about nine tenths of them seen only once. This clonotype was obtained from a woman between 55 and 75 years old with acute or convalescent COVID-19. This chain joins TRBV11-2 and TRBJ1-5, with D possibly TRBD1 on 6 matching bases. Sequencing was carried out using peripheral blood. CDR3 nucleotide sequence: TGTGCCAGCAGCTTGAGGGGGTTAGATCAGCCCCAGCATTTT. Protein: CASSLRGLDQPQHF.